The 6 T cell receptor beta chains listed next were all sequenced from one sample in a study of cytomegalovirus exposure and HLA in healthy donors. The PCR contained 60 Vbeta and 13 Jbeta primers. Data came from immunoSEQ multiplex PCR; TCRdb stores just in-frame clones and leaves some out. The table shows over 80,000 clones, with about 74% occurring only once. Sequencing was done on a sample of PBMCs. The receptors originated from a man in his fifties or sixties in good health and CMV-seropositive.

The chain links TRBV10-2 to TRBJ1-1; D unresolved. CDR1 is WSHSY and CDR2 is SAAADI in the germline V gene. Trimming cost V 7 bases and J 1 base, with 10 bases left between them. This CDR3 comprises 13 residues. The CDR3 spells CASTRGGNTEAFF. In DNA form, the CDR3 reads TGCGCCAGCACTCGGGGAGGGAACACTGAAGCTTTCTTT.

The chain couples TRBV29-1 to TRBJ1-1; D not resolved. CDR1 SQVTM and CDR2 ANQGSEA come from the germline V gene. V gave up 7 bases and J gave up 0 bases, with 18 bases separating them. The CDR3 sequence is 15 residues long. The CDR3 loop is CSATTPLLMNTEAFF. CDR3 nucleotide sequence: TGCAGCGCTACCACCCCGTTGCTAATGAACACTGAAGCTTTCTTT. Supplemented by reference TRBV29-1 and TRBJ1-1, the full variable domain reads SAVISQKPSRDICQRGTSLTIQCQVDSQVTMMFWYRQQPGQSLTLIATANQGSEATYESGFVIDKFPISRPNLTFSTLTVSNMSPEDSSIYLCSATTPLLMNTEAFFGQGTRLTVV.

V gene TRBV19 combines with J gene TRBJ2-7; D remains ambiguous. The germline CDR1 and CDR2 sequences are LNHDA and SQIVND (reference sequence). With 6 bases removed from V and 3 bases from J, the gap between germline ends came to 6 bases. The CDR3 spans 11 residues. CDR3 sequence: CASRSNYEQYF. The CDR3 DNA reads TGTGCCAGTAGATCCAACTACGAGCAGTACTTC.

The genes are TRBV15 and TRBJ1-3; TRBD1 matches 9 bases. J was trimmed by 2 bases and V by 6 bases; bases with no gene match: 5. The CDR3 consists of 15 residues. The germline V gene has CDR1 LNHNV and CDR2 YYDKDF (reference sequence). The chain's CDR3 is CATRGQGTTGNTIYF. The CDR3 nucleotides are TGTGCCACCAGAGGACAGGGGACGACTGGAAACACCATATATTTT.

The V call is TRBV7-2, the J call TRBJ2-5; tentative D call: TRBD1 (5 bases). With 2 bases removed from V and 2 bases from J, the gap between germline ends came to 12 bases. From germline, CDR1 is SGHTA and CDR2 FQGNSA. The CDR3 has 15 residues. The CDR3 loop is CASSLNKRQQETQYF. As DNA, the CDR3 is TGTGCCAGCAGCTTAAATAAGAGACAGCAAGAGACCCAGTACTTC.

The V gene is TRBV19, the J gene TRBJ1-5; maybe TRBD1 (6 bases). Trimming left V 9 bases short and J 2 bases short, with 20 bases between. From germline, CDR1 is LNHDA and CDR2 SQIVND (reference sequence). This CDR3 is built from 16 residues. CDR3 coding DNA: TGTGCCAGCTCTGGTACCACAGGGCGGGGCAATCAGCCCCAGCATTTT. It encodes CASSGTTGRGNQPQHF.